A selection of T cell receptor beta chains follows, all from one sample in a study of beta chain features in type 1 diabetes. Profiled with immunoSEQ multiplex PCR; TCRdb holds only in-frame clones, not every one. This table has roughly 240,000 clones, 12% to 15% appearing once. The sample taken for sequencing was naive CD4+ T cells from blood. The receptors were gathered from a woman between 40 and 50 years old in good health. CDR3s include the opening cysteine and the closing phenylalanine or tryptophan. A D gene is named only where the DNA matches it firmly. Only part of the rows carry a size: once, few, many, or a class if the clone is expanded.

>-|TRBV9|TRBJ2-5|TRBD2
CASSMGTSGGHQETQYF
TGTGCCAGCAGCATGGGGACTAGCGGGGGTCACCAAGAGACCCAGTACTTC
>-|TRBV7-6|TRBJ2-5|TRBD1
CASTSGTGGPGKTQYF
TGTGCCAGCACGTCCGGGACAGGGGGGCCTGGGAAGACCCAGTACTTC
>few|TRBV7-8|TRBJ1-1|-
CASSQRASRGIAFF
TGTGCCAGCAGCCAAAGGGCCTCTAGAGGGATCGCTTTCTTT
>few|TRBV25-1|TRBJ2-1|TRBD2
CASSANTLAGGYNEQFF
TGTGCCAGCAGTGCCAACACCCTAGCGGGGGGGTACAATGAGCAGTTCTTC
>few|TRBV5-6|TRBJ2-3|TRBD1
CASSIRTGSTDTQYF
TGTGCCAGCAGCATACGGACAGGGTCCACAGATACGCAGTATTTT
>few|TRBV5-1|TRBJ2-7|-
CASSSLGGVGSYEQYF
TGCGCCAGCAGCTCCCTAGGAGGGGTTGGGTCCTACGAGCAGTACTTC
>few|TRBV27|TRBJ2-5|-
CASTSLPGVQETQYF
TGTGCCAGCACCTCCCTCCCCGGGGTCCAAGAGACCCAGTACTTC
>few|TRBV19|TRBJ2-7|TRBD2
CASSIPSGRGNEQYF
TGTGCCAGTAGTATACCCTCTGGGCGGGGGAACGAGCAGTACTTC
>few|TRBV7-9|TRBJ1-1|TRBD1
CASSPRTGGSHGMNTEAFF
TGTGCCAGCAGCCCGCGGACAGGGGGCTCCCATGGCATGAACACTGAAGCTTTCTTT
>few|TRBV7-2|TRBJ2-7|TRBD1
CASSLASGGQYF
TGTGCCAGCAGTCTTGCGTCAGGGGGCCAGTACTTC
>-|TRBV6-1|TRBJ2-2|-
CASHRTGELFF
TGTGCCAGTCACAGAACCGGGGAGCTGTTTTTT
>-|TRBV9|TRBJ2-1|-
CASVSGGVVNEQFF
TGTGCCAGCGTATCCGGAGGGGTTGTTAATGAGCAGTTCTTC
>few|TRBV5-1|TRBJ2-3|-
CASSLGRAPDTQYF
TGCGCCAGCAGCTTGGGCAGGGCCCCAGATACGCAGTATTTT
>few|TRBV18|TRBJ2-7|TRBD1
CASSPPKDRGNEQYF
TGTGCCAGCTCACCACCGAAGGACAGGGGGAACGAGCAGTACTTC
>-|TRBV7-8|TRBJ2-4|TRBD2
CASSFGLAGAVAKNIQYF
TGTGCCAGCAGCTTCGGACTAGCGGGGGCTGTAGCCAAAAACATTCAGTACTTC
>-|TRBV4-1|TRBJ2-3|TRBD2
CASSQLRGAGGIDTQYF
TGCGCCAGCAGCCAACTCCGGGGGGCGGGGGGTATAGATACGCAGTATTTT
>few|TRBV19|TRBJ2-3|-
CASSIGARLDTDTQYF
TGTGCCAGTAGTATAGGGGCCCGGCTCGACACAGATACGCAGTATTTT
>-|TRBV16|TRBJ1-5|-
CASSQSGQQGQPQHF
TGTGCCAGCAGCCAATCAGGCCAGCAGGGGCAGCCCCAGCATTTT
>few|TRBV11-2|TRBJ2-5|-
CASSQDLARNF
TGTGCCAGCAGCCAAGATCTAGCCAGAAACTTC
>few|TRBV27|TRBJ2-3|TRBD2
CASDSGGTSDTQYF
TGTGCCAGTGATAGCGGGGGAACCTCAGATACGCAGTATTTT
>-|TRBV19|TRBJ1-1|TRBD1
CASIDRGTRNTEAFF
TGTGCCAGTATTGACAGGGGGACGAGGAACACTGAAGCTTTCTTT
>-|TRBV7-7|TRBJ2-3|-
CASSTRGALATQYF
TGTGCTAGCAGCACCCGGGGGGCCCTCGCTACGCAGTATTTT
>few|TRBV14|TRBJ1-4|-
CASSQVQGRSNEKLFF
TGTGCCAGCAGCCAAGTGCAGGGGCGGTCTAATGAAAAACTGTTTTTT
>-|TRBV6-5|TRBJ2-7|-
CASSRTASTYEQYF
TGTGCCAGCAGTCGGACAGCTAGCACCTACGAGCAGTACTTC
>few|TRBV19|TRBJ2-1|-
CASTPTGQNLYNEQFF
TGTGCCAGTACCCCTACTGGACAGAACCTCTACAATGAGCAGTTCTTC
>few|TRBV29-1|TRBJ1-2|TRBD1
CSGAGGPNYGYTF
TGCAGCGGTGCAGGGGGCCCGAACTATGGCTACACCTTC
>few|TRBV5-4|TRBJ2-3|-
CASSKVPGTLGETDTQYF
TGTGCCAGCAGCAAGGTTCCGGGAACTCTTGGGGAAACAGATACGCAGTATTTT
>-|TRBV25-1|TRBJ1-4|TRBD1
CASNDRTGAAKLFF
TGTGCCAGCAACGATAGGACAGGGGCTGCAAAACTGTTTTTT
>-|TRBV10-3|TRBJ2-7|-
CAISEGGPDNEQYF
TGTGCCATCAGTGAGGGGGGCCCCGACAACGAGCAGTACTTC
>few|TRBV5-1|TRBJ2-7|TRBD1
CASSPTGTGGGEQYF
TGCGCCAGCAGCCCGACGGGGACAGGGGGCGGCGAGCAGTACTTC
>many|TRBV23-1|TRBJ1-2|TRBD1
CASSQSPLTGGKNYGYTF
TGCGCCAGCAGTCAATCCCCTTTGACAGGGGGCAAGAACTATGGCTACACCTTC
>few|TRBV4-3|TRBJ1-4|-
CASSPQDGNNEKLFF
TGCGCCAGCAGCCCACAGGACGGAAATAATGAAAAACTGTTTTTT
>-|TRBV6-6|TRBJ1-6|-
CASSHNLGAANSPLHF
TGTGCCAGCAGTCACAATCTTGGGGCTGCTAATTCACCCCTCCACTTT
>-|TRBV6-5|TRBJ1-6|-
CATKRGELPPLHF
TGTGCCACTAAGCGGGGTGAACTTCCACCCCTCCACTTT
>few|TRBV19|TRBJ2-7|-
CASSIAGTKRYEQYF
TGTGCCAGTAGCATAGCCGGGACAAAACGTTACGAGCAGTACTTC
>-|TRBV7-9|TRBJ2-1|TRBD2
CASTLIAGLSGGANEQFF
TGTGCCAGCACCCTTATCGCTGGCCTTAGCGGGGGGGCAAATGAGCAGTTCTTC
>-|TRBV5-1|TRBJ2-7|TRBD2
CASSHGRTAGVREQYF
TGCGCCAGCAGCCACGGCCGCACAGCGGGGGTACGCGAGCAGTACTTC
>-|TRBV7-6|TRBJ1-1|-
CASSPRGQLMNTEAFF
TGTGCCAGCAGTCCTCGAGGACAGCTCATGAACACTGAAGCTTTCTTT
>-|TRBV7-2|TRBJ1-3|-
CASSRTPGNTIYF
TGTGCCAGCAGTCGGACTCCGGGAAACACCATATATTTT
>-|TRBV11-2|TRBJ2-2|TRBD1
CASSPQQGTGELFF
TGTGCCAGCAGCCCGCAACAGGGGACCGGGGAGCTGTTTTTT
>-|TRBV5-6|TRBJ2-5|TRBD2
CASSVTSGGRETQYF
TGTGCCAGCAGCGTAACTAGCGGGGGGCGAGAGACCCAGTACTTC
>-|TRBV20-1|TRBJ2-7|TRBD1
CSAGQGYEQYF
TGCAGTGCTGGACAGGGCTACGAGCAGTACTTC
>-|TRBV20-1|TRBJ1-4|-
CSQAKEEKLFF
TGCAGTCAGGCGAAGGAAGAAAAACTGTTTTTT
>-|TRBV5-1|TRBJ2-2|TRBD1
CASNPGQRTGELFF
TGCGCCAGCAACCCGGGACAGAGAACCGGGGAGCTGTTTTTT
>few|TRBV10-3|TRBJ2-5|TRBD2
CAIRGILAGEETQYF
TGTGCCATCAGAGGAATTCTAGCGGGGGAAGAGACCCAGTACTTC
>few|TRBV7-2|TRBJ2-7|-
CASSPPGWYEQYF
TGTGCCAGCAGCCCCCCAGGGTGGTACGAGCAGTACTTC